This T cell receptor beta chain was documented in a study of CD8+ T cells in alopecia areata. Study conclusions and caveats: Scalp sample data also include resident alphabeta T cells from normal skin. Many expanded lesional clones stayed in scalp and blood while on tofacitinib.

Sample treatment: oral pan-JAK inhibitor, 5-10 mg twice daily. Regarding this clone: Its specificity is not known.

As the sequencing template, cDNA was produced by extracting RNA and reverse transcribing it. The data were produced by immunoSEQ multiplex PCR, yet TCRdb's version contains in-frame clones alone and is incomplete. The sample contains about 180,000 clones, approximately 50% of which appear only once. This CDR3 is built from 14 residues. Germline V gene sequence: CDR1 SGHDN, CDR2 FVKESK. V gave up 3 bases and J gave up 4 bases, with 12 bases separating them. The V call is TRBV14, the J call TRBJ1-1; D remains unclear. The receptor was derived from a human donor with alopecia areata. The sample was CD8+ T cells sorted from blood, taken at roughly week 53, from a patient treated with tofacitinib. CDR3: CASSHLLKGTEAFF. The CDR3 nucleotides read TGTGCCAGCAGCCATCTTCTAAAAGGCACTGAAGCTTTCTTT.